This is a list of T cell receptor beta chains from one sample in a study of blood T cell repertoires in COVID-19. Sequencing was performed with immunoSEQ multiplex PCR; in TCRdb, only in-frame clones are kept and a portion is missing. The table records approximately 40,000 clones, about 90% of them present only once. Material for sequencing was peripheral blood. The receptors come from an older woman with acute or convalescent COVID-19. The CDR3 runs from the conserved cysteine through the conserved F or W. The D gene is left open where the match is weak. Rows may omit the clone size; those that give it use once, few, many or a size class.

D: -; size: -; J: TRBJ1-2; V: TRBV19; DNA: TGTGCCAGTGAAGGAGGGGTCTATGGCTACACCTTC; CDR3: CASEGGVYGYTF
D: TRBD2; size: -; J: TRBJ2-5; V: TRBV6-6; DNA: TGTGCCAGCAGTCGAACTAGCGGGGGTCTGCAAGAGACCCAGTACTTC; CDR3: CASSRTSGGLQETQYF
D: TRBD2; size: -; J: TRBJ2-1; V: TRBV2; DNA: TGTGCCAGCAGGGGACTAGCGGGGGGGCCAAATGAGCAGTTCTTC; CDR3: CASRGLAGGPNEQFF
D: -; size: -; J: TRBJ1-3; V: TRBV11-3; DNA: TGTGCCAGCAGCTCCCAGGGTGGAAACACCATATATTTT; CDR3: CASSSQGGNTIYF
D: -; size: once; J: TRBJ1-1; V: TRBV5-4; DNA: TGTGCCAGCAATCCAGGGCCCTCCACTATGAACACTGAAGCTTTCTTT; CDR3: CASNPGPSTMNTEAFF
D: -; size: -; J: TRBJ2-4; V: TRBV15; DNA: TGTGCCACCAGCATTGGACACACCGCAACCAAAAACATTCAGTACTTC; CDR3: CATSIGHTATKNIQYF
D: -; size: -; J: TRBJ2-5; V: TRBV4-2; DNA: TGTGCCAGCAGCCCCTTGGGCAGGGAAGAGACCCAGTACTTC; CDR3: CASSPLGREETQYF
D: -; size: -; J: TRBJ2-3; V: TRBV14; DNA: TGTGCCAGCAGCCAGGAGACTAATTCTTCCACAGATACGCAGTATTTT; CDR3: CASSQETNSSTDTQYF
D: -; size: few; J: TRBJ1-4; V: TRBV18; DNA: TGTGCCAGCTCACCAGGGGGCGGCGCAACTAATGAAAAACTGTTTTTT; CDR3: CASSPGGGATNEKLFF
D: -; size: -; J: TRBJ2-1; V: TRBV6-5; DNA: TGTGCCAGCAGCAGGGGTCGGAATGAGCAGTTCTTC; CDR3: CASSRGRNEQFF
D: -; size: -; J: TRBJ1-1; V: TRBV19; DNA: TGTGCCAGTAGTTCCATGGGGGGGCCACACACTGAAGCTTTCTTT; CDR3: CASSSMGGPHTEAFF
D: TRBD1; size: -; J: TRBJ1-5; V: TRBV30; DNA: TGTGCCTGGAGTGGCAGCGGGACAGGCTGGCAGCCCCAGCATTTT; CDR3: CAWSGSGTGWQPQHF
D: TRBD2; size: -; J: TRBJ2-1; V: TRBV5-5; DNA: TGTGCCAGCAGCTTGGCCCTCGGACTAGCGGGACCAAATGAGCAGTTCTTC; CDR3: CASSLALGLAGPNEQFF
D: TRBD1; size: -; J: TRBJ2-5; V: TRBV11-3; DNA: TGTGCCAGCAGCTTAGCTGGACAGGGGATTTGGGGCCAAGAGACCCAGTACTTC; CDR3: CASSLAGQGIWGQETQYF
D: TRBD1; size: -; J: TRBJ1-1; V: TRBV4-1; DNA: TGCGCCAGCAGCCGGGACAGGGCATCGTTCACTGAAGCTTTCTTT; CDR3: CASSRDRASFTEAFF
D: -; size: -; J: TRBJ1-1; V: TRBV28; DNA: TGTGCCAGCAGTTTAGGTTTTTGGACAACTGAAGCTTTCTTT; CDR3: CASSLGFWTTEAFF
D: -; size: -; J: TRBJ1-1; V: TRBV5-1; DNA: TGCGCCAGCAGGTTGGCAGGGTACGAGGAGAGCACTGAAGCTTTCTTT; CDR3: CASRLAGYEESTEAFF
D: -; size: -; J: TRBJ2-1; V: TRBV7-2; DNA: TGTGCCAGCAGCATAGGGGGGGGATACAATGAGCAGTTCTTC; CDR3: CASSIGGGYNEQFF
D: -; size: -; J: TRBJ1-2; V: TRBV20-1; DNA: TGCACCACCTCCGGGTCCGCGGGCTACACCTTC; CDR3: CTTSGSAGYTF
D: TRBD1; size: -; J: TRBJ2-1; V: TRBV3-1/TRBV3-2; DNA: TGTGCCAGCAGCCCCGGACAGGGCCAGTGGAATGAGCAGTTCTTC; CDR3: CASSPGQGQWNEQFF
D: TRBD2; size: few; J: TRBJ2-5; V: TRBV30; DNA: TGTGCCTGGGACCCAGGACTAGCGGGTCAAGAGACCCAGTACTTC; CDR3: CAWDPGLAGQETQYF
D: -; size: -; J: TRBJ1-2; V: TRBV4-1; DNA: TGCGCCAGCAGCCCCGAAGTTGGGCCTTATGGCTACACCTTC; CDR3: CASSPEVGPYGYTF
D: TRBD2; size: -; J: TRBJ2-1; V: TRBV5-1; DNA: TGCGCCAGCAGCCCCTGGGCTTTAGCGGGGAGCTCTTACAATGAGCAGTTCTTC; CDR3: CASSPWALAGSSYNEQFF
D: -; size: -; J: TRBJ2-2; V: TRBV18; DNA: TGTGCCAGCTCACCGGCGATATTGAGGACCGGGGAGCTGTTTTTT; CDR3: CASSPAILRTGELFF